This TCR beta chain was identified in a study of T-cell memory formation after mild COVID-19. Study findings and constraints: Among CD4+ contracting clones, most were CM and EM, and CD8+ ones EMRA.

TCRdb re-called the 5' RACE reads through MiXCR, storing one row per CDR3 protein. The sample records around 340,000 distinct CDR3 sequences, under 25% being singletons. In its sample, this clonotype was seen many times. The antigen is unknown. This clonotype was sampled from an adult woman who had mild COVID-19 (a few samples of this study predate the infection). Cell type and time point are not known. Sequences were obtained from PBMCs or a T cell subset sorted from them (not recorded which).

CDR3 DNA: TGTGCCAGCAGTGATCCAACAAGGCACACAGATACGCAGTATTTT. Translation gives CASSDPTRHTDTQYF. This sequence joins TRBV28 and TRBJ2-3; D not certain. Germline CDR1 is MDHEN and CDR2 is SYDVKM. Between the trimmed V and J ends, which lost 5 bases and 2 bases, there was a span of 14 bases. The CDR3 runs 15 residues.